Below are 15 T cell receptor beta chains sequenced from a single sample in a study of cytomegalovirus exposure and HLA in healthy donors. The primer mix had 60 Vbeta and 13 Jbeta primers. Here immunoSEQ multiplex PCR was the method, and the copy in TCRdb shows in-frame clones only, minus some. The sample includes 70,000 to 95,000 clones, about 84% of them seen just once. Input material: PBMCs. The receptors stem from a man between 18 and 35 years old in good health and CMV-seronegative.

This chain connects TRBV10-3 to TRBJ1-6; 11 positions agree with TRBD1. V dropped 2 bases and J dropped 0; count of bases not matched to a gene: 3. Germline CDR1 is ENHRY and CDR2 is SYGVKD. This CDR3 contains 18 residues. DNA of the CDR3: TGTGCCATCAGTGAGACGGGACAGGGGGTCTCCTATAATTCACCCCTCCACTTT. Its protein is CAISETGQGVSYNSPLHF.

The chain employs TRBV19 and TRBJ2-7; 9 bases are a match to TRBD2. J lost 0 bases, V lost 6 bases, and 9 bases had no gene match. The CDR3 has 16 amino acids. Germline V gene lookup returns CDR1 LNHDA and CDR2 SQIVND (reference sequence). The CDR3 sequence: CASSPGKRGDSYEQYF. CDR3 sequence (DNA): TGTGCCAGTAGCCCCGGGAAGCGGGGGGACTCCTACGAGCAGTACTTC.

The V gene is TRBV11-2, the J gene TRBJ1-2; 11 bases match TRBD1. The CDR3 is 15 residues long. The V segment lost 3 bases and the J segment 8 bases; nucleotides outside the gene matches: 8. CDR1 is SGHAT and CDR2 is FQNNGV in the germline V gene. The DNA of the CDR3 is TGTGCCAGCAGCTTTCAATGGACAGGGGGCGAGGGCTACACCTTC. Its protein is CASSFQWTGGEGYTF.

The V and J genes are TRBV28 and TRBJ1-2; 7 positions agree with TRBD1. The germline V gene encodes CDR1 MDHEN and CDR2 SYDVKM. V lost 4 bases to trimming and J lost 7 bases; unmatched junction nucleotides: 9. CDR3 length: 14 residues. The CDR3 protein is CASSSTGSGRGYTF. In nucleotides, the CDR3 is TGTGCCAGCAGTTCGACAGGGAGTGGCCGTGGCTACACCTTC.

The rearrangement links TRBV6-1 to TRBJ2-5, with D maybe TRBD2 (6 bases). Trimming took off 4 bases at V and 5 bases at J, with 11 bases between the two ends. Germline CDR1 is MNHNS and CDR2 is SASEGT. This CDR3 is 13 amino acids long. CDR3 amino acids: CASSAGVGETQYF. The DNA for the CDR3 is TGTGCCAGCAGTGCGGGGGTGGGGGAGACCCAGTACTTC.

This clone showed up just once. This rearrangement joins TRBV7-2 to TRBJ2-1, with 11 bases fitting TRBD2. The J segment lost 6 bases and the V segment lost 1 base, leaving 8 bases of the junction unmatched. From germline, CDR1 is SGHTA and CDR2 FQGNSA. CDR3 size: 17 residues. CDR3 coding DNA: TGTGCCAGCAGCTTAGGGAGGGGAACTAGCGGGGGCAATGAGCAGTTCTTC. It specifies CASSLGRGTSGGNEQFF.

This clone was counted a few times. The V and J genes are TRBV6-6 and TRBJ1-3, with a possible D match to TRBD1 (6 bases). Germline V lookup: CDR1 MNHNY, CDR2 SVGAGI (reference sequence). The CDR3 contains 13 residues. V shed 6 bases and J shed 7 bases, with 13 bases lying between them. The CDR3 is CASSPTGFNTIYF. For the CDR3, the DNA is TGTGCCAGCAGCCCAACAGGGTTCAACACCATATATTTT.

V usage is TRBV5-6 and J usage is TRBJ2-7; unclear D gene. Deletions cut 5 bases from V and 11 bases from J, with 29 bases between. In germline, CDR1 is SGHDT, CDR2 YYEEEE. The CDR3 covers 16 residues. In DNA form, the CDR3 reads TGTGCCAGCAGTTCCCAGTCCATCAGGCCAACTCACGTGGAGTACTTC. Translating it yields CASSSQSIRPTHVEYF.

V gene TRBV7-6 combines with J gene TRBJ1-1; perhaps TRBD1 as D (6 bases). Trimming cost V 3 bases and J 0 bases, with 8 bases left between them. The germline gives CDR1 SGHVS, CDR2 FNYEAQ. The CDR3 covers 14 residues. The CDR3 DNA sequence: TGTGCCAGCAGCTTCCAGGGGATGAACACTGAAGCTTTCTTT. Residues: CASSFQGMNTEAFF.

The chain links TRBV6-1 to TRBJ1-3; TRBD1 might be the D (5 bases). The CDR3 is made up of 12 amino acids. V was shortened by 8 bases and J by 0 bases, with 5 bases between the two germline ends. From germline, CDR1 is MNHNS and CDR2 SASEGT. This CDR3 is CASQGSGNTIYF. For the CDR3, the DNA is TGTGCCAGCCAGGGCTCTGGAAACACCATATATTTT.

This clone was counted between two and nine times. The rearrangement joins TRBV30 to TRBJ1-1; D might be TRBD1 (6 bases). Germline assignment: CDR1 GTSNPN and CDR2 SVGIG (reference sequence). V lost 0 bases and J lost 7, with 9 bases in between. The CDR3 loop spans 12 amino acids. CDR3 DNA: TGTGCCTGGAGTGTACTCAGGGGTGAAGCTTTCTTT. As protein: CAWSVLRGEAFF. Combining the CDR3 with reference TRBV30 and TRBJ1-1 gives the whole variable domain SQTIHQWPATLVQPVGSPLSLECTVEGTSNPNLYWYRQAAGRGLQLLFYSVGIGQISSEVPQNLSASRPQDRQFILSSKKLLLSDSGFYLCAWSVLRGEAFFGQGTRLTVV.

The rearrangement joins TRBV5-1 to TRBJ1-1; 7 bases agree with TRBD1. From germline, CDR1 is SGHRS and CDR2 YFSETQ. The CDR3 is 13 residues long. Trimming took 3 bases from V and 10 from J; bases not matched to a gene: 9. CDR3: CASSSDRAAVAFF. The CDR3 nucleotides are TGCGCCAGCAGCTCAGACAGGGCGGCGGTAGCTTTCTTT.

Points on this clone: Other DNA sequences in this sample translate to the same CDR3. CDR3 sequence (DNA): TGTGCCAGCTCACCACCCGTTGCAACTAATGAAAAACTGTTTTTT. Protein product: CASSPPVATNEKLFF. The rearrangement uses TRBV18 and TRBJ1-4; no reliable D call. This CDR3 comprises 15 residues. Germline CDR1 reads KGHSH; CDR2 reads LQKENI. Trimming shortened V by 0 bases and J by 0 bases, and 5 bases separated the two germline ends.

This sequence joins TRBV9 and TRBJ2-3; the match to TRBD1 covers 10 bases. Looked up from germline, CDR1 is SGDLS and CDR2 is YYNGEE. The CDR3 is made up of 15 amino acids. The trim removed 7 bases at V and 2 bases at J, leaving 7 bases unmatched. The CDR3 sequence is CASGWGQGNTDTQYF. DNA of the CDR3: TGTGCCAGCGGTTGGGGACAGGGGAACACAGATACGCAGTATTTT.

The chain is built from TRBV19 and TRBJ1-6; weak D call: TRBD1 (6 bases). The CDR3 has 13 amino acids. The germline CDR1 and CDR2 sequences are LNHDA and SQIVND (reference sequence). The V end was cut by 6 bases, the J end by 9 bases, with 12 bases between. The CDR3 DNA reads TGTGCCAGTAGGAAGGGGACACCTTCACCCCTCCACTTT. Its protein product is CASRKGTPSPLHF.